This TCR beta chain stems from a study of T cell responses to AZD1222 COVID-19 vaccine. Background on the study: Pooled together were second doses at about 4 or about 12 weeks.

Findings and limits, study-wide: Spike regions recognized by vaccine-associated CD4 TCRs spanned the protein, led by 160-218 and 743-854. Among AZD1222 vaccinees, only five or six were seropositive at baseline. Without day 14 samples, only post-peak T cell repertoires were studied.

The CDR3 consists of 13 residues. V dropped 3 bases and J dropped 6 bases, with 11 bases sitting between them. Per the germline V gene, CDR1 is SNHLY and CDR2 is FYNNEI. Some clones are missing from TCRdb's copy, which holds only in-frame ones; the method was immunoSEQ multiplex PCR. The table lists 100,000 to 120,000 clones, about 88% of them singletons. With respect to this clone: Its antigen is still unknown.

Here the sequenced sample was peripheral blood, taken on day 0 of AZD1222 vaccination. The chain has TRBV2 and TRBJ2-5; D is undetermined. This sequence was found in an adult in good health. The CDR3 coding sequence is TGTGCCAGCAGTGACCCCGGTAGGCAGACCCAGTACTTC. It encodes CASSDPGRQTQYF.